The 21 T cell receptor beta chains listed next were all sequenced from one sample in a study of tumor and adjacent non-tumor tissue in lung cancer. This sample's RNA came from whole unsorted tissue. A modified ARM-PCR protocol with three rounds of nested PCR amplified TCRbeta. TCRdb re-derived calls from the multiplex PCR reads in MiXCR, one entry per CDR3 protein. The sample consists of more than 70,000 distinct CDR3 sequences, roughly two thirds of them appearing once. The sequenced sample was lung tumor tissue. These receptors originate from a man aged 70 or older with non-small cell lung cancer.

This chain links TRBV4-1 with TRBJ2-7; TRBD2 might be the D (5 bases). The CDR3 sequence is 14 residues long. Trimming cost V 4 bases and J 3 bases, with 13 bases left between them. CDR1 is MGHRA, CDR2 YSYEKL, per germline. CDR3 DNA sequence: TGCGCCAGCAGCCTGGAGGCGCTTTACTACGAGCAGTACTTC. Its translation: CASSLEALYYEQYF.

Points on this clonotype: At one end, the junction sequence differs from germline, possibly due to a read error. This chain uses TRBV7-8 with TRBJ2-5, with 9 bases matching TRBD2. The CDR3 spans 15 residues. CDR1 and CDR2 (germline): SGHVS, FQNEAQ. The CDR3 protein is CASCGGASMVETKYF. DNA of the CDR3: TGTGCCAGCTGCGGGGGGGCATCCATGGTCGAGACCAAGTACTTC.

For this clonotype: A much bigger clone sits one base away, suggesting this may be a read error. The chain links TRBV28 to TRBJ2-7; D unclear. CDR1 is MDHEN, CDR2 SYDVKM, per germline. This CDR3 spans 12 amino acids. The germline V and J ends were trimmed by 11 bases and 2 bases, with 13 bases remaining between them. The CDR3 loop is CACTIYTYEQYF. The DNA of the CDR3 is TGTGCCTGCACAATATACACCTACGAGCAGTACTTC.

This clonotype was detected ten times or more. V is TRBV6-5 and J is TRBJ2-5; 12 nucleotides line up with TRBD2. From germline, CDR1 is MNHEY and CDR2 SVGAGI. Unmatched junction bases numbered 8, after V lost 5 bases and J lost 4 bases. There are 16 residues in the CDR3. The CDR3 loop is CASSRTLAGGRETQYF. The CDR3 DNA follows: TGTGCCAGCAGTCGGACCCTAGCGGGGGGGCGAGAGACCCAGTACTTC.

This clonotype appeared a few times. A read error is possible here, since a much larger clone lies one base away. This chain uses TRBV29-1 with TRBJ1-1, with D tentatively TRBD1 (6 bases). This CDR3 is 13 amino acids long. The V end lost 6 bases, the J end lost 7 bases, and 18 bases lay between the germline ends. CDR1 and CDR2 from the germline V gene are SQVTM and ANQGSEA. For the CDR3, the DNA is TGCAGCGTCCGGAGACAGCGGGACAATGAAGCTTTCTTT. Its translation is CSVRRQRDNEAFF.

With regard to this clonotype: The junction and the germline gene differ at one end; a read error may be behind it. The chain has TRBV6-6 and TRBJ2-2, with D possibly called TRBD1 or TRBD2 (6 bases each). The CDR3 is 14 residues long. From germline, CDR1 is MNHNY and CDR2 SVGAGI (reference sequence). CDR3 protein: CASGEPGATGELSF. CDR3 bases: TGTGCCAGCGGGGAACCGGGGGCTACCGGGGAGCTGTCTTTT.

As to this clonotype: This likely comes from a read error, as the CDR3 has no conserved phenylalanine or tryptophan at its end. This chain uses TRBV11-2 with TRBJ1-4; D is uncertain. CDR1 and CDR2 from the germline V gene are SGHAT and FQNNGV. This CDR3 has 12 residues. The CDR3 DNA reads TGCGCCAGCAGATTTTCAAGTGAAAAACTGTTTTTA. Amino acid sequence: CASRFSSEKLFL.

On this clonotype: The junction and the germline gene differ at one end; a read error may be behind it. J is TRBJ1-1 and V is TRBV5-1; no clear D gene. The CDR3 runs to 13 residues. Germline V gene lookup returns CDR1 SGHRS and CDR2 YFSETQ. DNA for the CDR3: TGCGCCAGCAGAAGTTCCCCGTGGATTGAGGCTTGCTTT. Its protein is CASRSSPWIEACF.

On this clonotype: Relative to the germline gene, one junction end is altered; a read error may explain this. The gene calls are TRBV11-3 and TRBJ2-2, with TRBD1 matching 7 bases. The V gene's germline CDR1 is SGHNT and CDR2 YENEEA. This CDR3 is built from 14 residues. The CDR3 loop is CASSQQGKTGELFF. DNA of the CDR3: TGTGCCAGCAGCCAACAGGGGAAGACCGGGGAGTTGTTTTTT.

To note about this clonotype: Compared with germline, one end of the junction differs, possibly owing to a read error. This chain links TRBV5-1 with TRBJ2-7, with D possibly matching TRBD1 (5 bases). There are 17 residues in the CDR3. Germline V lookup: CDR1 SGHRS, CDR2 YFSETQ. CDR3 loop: CVSSSHLQELARYEQYF. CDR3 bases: TGCGTCAGCAGCTCCCACTTACAGGAACTTGCCCGGTACGAGCAGTACTTC.

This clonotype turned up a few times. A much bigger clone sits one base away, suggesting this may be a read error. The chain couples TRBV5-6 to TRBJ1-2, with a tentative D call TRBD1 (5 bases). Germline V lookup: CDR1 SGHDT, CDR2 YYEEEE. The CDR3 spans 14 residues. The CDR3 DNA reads TGTGCCAGCAGCTCGACAGACACTAACTATGGCTACATCTTC. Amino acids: CASSSTDTNYGYIF.

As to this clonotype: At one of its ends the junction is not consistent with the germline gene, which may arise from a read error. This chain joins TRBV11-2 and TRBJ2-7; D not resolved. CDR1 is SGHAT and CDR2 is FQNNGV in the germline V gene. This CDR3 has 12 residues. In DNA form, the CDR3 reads TGTGCCAACAGCCCCATAGGATACGAGCAGTACTTC. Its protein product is CANSPIGYEQYF.

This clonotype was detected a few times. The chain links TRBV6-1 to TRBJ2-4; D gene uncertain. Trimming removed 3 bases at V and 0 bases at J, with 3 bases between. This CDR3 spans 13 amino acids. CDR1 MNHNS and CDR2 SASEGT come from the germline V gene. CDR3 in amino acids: CASSETAKNIQYF. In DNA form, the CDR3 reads TGTGCCAGCAGTGAGACAGCCAAAAACATTCAGTACTTC.

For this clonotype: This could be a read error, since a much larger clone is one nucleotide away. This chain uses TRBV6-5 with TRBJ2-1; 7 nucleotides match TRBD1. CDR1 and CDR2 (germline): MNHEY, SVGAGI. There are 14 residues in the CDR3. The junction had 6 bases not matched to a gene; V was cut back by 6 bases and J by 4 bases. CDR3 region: CASRETGSYNEQFF. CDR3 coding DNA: TGTGCCAGCAGGGAGACAGGGTCTTACAATGAGCAGTTCTTC.

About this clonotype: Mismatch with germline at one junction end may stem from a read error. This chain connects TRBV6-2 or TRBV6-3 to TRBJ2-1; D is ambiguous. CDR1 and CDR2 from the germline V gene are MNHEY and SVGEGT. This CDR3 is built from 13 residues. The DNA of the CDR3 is TGTGCCAACAGTTGCTCGAGAGTAAAAGAGCAGTTCTTC. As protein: CANSCSRVKEQFF.

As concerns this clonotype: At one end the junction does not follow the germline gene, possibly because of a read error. CDR3 protein: CASSYCRVTGGLEQFF. The DNA of the CDR3 is TGTGCCAGTAGTTACTGTCGGGTAACGGGGGGGCTTGAGCAGTTCTTC. The chain has TRBV6-6 and TRBJ2-1; 8 bases map to TRBD2. This CDR3 is built from 16 residues. CDR1 is MNHNY, CDR2 SVGAGI, per germline (reference sequence).

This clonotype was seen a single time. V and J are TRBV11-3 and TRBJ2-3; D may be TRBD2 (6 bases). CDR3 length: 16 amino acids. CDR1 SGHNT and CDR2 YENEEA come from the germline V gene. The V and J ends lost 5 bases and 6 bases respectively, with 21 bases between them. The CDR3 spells CASSPTIADLGDTQYF. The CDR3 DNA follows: TGTGCCAGCAGCCCAACTATAGCGGACCTGGGGGATACGCAGTATTTT.

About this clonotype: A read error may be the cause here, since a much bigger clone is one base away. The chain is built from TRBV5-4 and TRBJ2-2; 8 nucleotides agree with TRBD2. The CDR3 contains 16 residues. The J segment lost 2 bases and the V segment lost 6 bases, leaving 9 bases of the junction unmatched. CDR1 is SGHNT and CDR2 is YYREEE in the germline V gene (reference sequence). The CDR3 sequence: CASNVGRGLNTGELFF. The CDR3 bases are TGTGCCAGCAACGTCGGGAGGGGCCTAAACACCGGGGAGCTGTTTTTT.

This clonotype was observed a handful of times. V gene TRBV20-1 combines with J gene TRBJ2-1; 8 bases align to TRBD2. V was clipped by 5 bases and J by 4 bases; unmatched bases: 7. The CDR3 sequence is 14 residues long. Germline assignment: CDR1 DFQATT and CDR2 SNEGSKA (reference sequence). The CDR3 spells CSARSGAPYNEQFF. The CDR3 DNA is TGCAGTGCTCGTAGCGGGGCCCCTTACAATGAGCAGTTCTTC.

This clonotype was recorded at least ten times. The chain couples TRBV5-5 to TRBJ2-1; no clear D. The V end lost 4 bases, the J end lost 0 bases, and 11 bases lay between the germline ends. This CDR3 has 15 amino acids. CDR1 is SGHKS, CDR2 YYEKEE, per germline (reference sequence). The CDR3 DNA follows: TGTGCCAGCAGCCTAACACCGAGCTCCTACAATGAGCAGTTCTTC. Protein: CASSLTPSSYNEQFF. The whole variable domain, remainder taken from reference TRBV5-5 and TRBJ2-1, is DAGVTQSPTHLIKTRGQQVTLRCSPISGHKSVSWYQQVLGQGPQFIFQYYEKEERGRGNFPDRFSARQFPNYSSELNVNALLLGDSALYLCASSLTPSSYNEQFFGPGTRLTVL.

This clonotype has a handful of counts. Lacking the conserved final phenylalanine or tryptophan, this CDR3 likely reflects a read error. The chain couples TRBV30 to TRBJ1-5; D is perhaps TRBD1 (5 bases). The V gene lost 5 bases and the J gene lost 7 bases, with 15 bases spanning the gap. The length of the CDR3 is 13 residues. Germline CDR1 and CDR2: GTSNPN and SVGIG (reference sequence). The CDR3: CAWGWGKGQPQHL. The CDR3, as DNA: TGTGCCTGGGGTTGGGGGAAAGGGCAGCCCCAGCATCTT.